Below, 9 T cell receptor beta chains from the same sample are listed, as sequenced in a study of T cell clones after liver transplantation. This table comes from immunoSEQ multiplex PCR, and its TCRdb copy is limited to in-frame clones, with some not included. The table records about 80,000 clones, roughly four fifths of them present only once. The starting material was CD4+ T cells from blood, obtained 46 months after liver transplant. The receptor source for this set is a human patient who received a liver transplant. A share of the T cells may be of graft donor origin.

The rearrangement uses TRBV6-6 and TRBJ1-1; 8 positions agree with TRBD1. The CDR3 sequence is 13 residues long. The V gene's germline CDR1 is MNHNY and CDR2 SVGAGI (reference sequence). Trimming removed 7 bases from V and 5 bases from J; junction bases left unmatched: 6. The CDR3 bases are TGTGCCAGCATCGTGACAGGGGAGACTGAAGCTTTCTTT. Amino acid sequence: CASIVTGETEAFF.

The chain has TRBV5-3 and TRBJ2-7; D is uncertain. Being an ORF, TRBV5-3 has a function that is uncertain. The CDR3 runs to 12 residues. V was trimmed by 2 bases and J by 2 bases, leaving 5 bases between them. CDR3 in DNA: TGTGCCAGAAGCTTTGGGGCCTACGAGCAGTACTTC. Its protein is CARSFGAYEQYF.

The chain combines TRBV5-1 with TRBJ2-3; TRBD2 aligns across 7 bases. Germline V gene lookup returns CDR1 SGHRS and CDR2 YFSETQ. V shed 0 bases and J 2 bases; nucleotides not matched to a gene: 6. The CDR3 is made up of 16 amino acids. The CDR3, as DNA: TGCGCCAGCAGCTTGGGACTAGCCTCTTTCACAGATACGCAGTATTTT. Translating it yields CASSLGLASFTDTQYF. Full variable domain (rest looked up from reference TRBV5-1 and TRBJ2-3): KAGVTQTPRYLIKTRGQQVTLSCSPISGHRSVSWYQQTPGQGLQFLFEYFSETQRNKGNFPGRFSGRQFSNSRSEMNVSTLELGDSALYLCASSLGLASFTDTQYFGPGTRLTVL.

The gene calls are TRBV6-1 and TRBJ2-2, with D uncertain. V gave up 6 bases and J gave up 6 bases, with 11 bases separating them. Germline V lookup: CDR1 MNHNS, CDR2 SASEGT. This CDR3 contains 13 residues. The CDR3 nucleotides are TGTGCCAGCAGATCCTATCGGGCCGGGGAGCTGTTTTTT. Protein: CASRSYRAGELFF.

In this sample, this clone turned up a few times. The chain recombines TRBV7-9 with TRBJ2-3; D gene ambiguous. This CDR3 spans 14 amino acids. Germline lookup yields CDR1 SEHNR and CDR2 FQNEAQ (reference sequence). The germline V and J ends were trimmed by 1 base and 6 bases, with 11 bases remaining between them. The CDR3 loop is CASSLGAGVDTQYF. Written as DNA, the CDR3 is TGTGCCAGCAGCTTAGGGGCTGGGGTCGATACGCAGTATTTT.

The chain has TRBV18 and TRBJ1-2; 8 bases line up with TRBD1. V shed 4 bases, J shed 3 bases, and the junction held 4 bases outside the gene matches. Germline V gene lookup returns CDR1 KGHSH and CDR2 LQKENI. The CDR3 loop spans 14 amino acids. CDR3 protein: CASSLTGVDYGYTF. The CDR3 DNA reads TGTGCCAGCTCACTGACAGGGGTTGACTATGGCTACACCTTC. Looking up the rest from reference TRBV18 and TRBJ1-2 gives the full variable domain: NAGVMQNPRHLVRRRGQEARLRCSPMKGHSHVYWYRQLPEEGLKFMVYLQKENIIDESGMPKERFSAEFPKEGPSILRIQQVVRGDSAAYFCASSLTGVDYGYTFGSGTRLTVV.

The V gene is TRBV29-1, the J gene TRBJ2-7, with 7 positions matching TRBD1. The CDR3 length is 13 residues. Trimming removed 5 bases from V and 2 bases from J; junction bases left unmatched: 6. The germline CDR1 and CDR2 sequences are SQVTM and ANQGSEA. Here the CDR3 DNA reads TGCAGCGTTCTCCGACAGGGTACCTACGAGCAGTACTTC. Protein sequence: CSVLRQGTYEQYF.

The rearrangement joins TRBV4-1 to TRBJ1-3; D remains unclear. There are 13 residues in the CDR3. Germline lookup yields CDR1 MGHRA and CDR2 YSYEKL. The V end lost 3 bases, the J end lost 3 bases, and 6 bases lay between the germline ends. CDR3 in DNA: TGCGCCAGCAGCCAGGGGTTTGGAAACACCATATATTTT. It translates to CASSQGFGNTIYF.

This sequence joins TRBV27 and TRBJ2-7; TRBD1 agrees at 7 bases. There are 14 residues in the CDR3. The ends lost 5 bases at V and 6 bases at J; junction bases unmatched: 10. CDR1 is MNHEY and CDR2 is SMNVEV in the germline V gene (reference sequence). CDR3 region: CASSIRQGRGEQYF. The DNA for the CDR3 is TGTGCCAGCAGTATCCGACAGGGAAGGGGCGAGCAGTACTTC.